The sequence of this TCR beta chain was determined in a study of response to subunit inactivated influenza vaccine. This clonotype was observed a handful of times. The germline gives CDR1 MNHNS, CDR2 SASEGT. The CDR3 loop spans 14 amino acids. The V and J ends lost 10 bases and 4 bases respectively, with 14 bases between them. A single record per CDR3 protein comes from TCRdb applying MiXCR to the RT-PCR reads. The table has almost 250,000 distinct CDR3 sequences, 12% seen once. This specimen consisted of non-naive T cells sorted from PBMCs, obtained 14 days before vaccination. The chain carries TRBV6-1 and TRBJ2-6, with D tentatively TRBD1 (6 bases). The TCR sequence derives from a man aged 45-65 years who received an inactivated influenza vaccine. The DNA for the CDR3 is TGTGCCACACACACAGGGCCCGGGGCCAACGTCCTGACTTTC. Translating it yields CATHTGPGANVLTF.